The rows below give T cell receptor beta chains drawn from one sample of a study of metastatic and nonmetastatic thyroid tumors. With MiXCR, TCRdb reprocessed the PCR reads. This sample carries more than 85,000 clones, around 7.8% of them seen once, and the ten largest clones take approximately 8.8%. Sequencing was performed on blood. All receptors derive from a female donor with papillary thyroid cancer or a benign thyroid nodule (not recorded which). Some clones in this sample may be carry-over from other donors' samples. Each CDR3 is given with its conserved first and last residue. Each record gives: D gene, V gene, clone size, J gene, CDR3 DNA, CDR3 protein. A D gene is named only where the DNA matches it firmly. Clone size is not always given. Where it is, it says once, few, many or a class for expanded clones.

>TRBD2|TRBV6-1|many|TRBJ2-7
TGTGCCAGCAGCATTAGCGGGGTCTCCTACGAGCAGTACTTC
CASSISGVSYEQYF
>TRBD2|TRBV4-3|many|TRBJ2-7
TGCGCCAGCAGCTTCGACTTTAGCGGGGGGGCTTCCTACGAGCAGTACTTC
CASSFDFSGGASYEQYF
>.|TRBV5-1|many|TRBJ2-1
TGCGCCAGCAGCTTTACTGGTAGCTCCTACAATGTGCAGTTCTTC
CASSFTGSSYNVQFF
>TRBD1|TRBV18|many|TRBJ1-4
TGTGCCAGCTCAAGACGACCGGGACAGGGACCTGAAAAACTGTTTTTT
CASSRRPGQGPEKLFF
>TRBD2|TRBV27|many|TRBJ2-5
TGTGCCAGCAGTTTACGACTACTAGCGGAGGAGACCCAGTACTTC
CASSLRLLAEETQYF
>.|TRBV9|many|TRBJ1-4
TGTGCCAGCAGCAAAAAAACAGGGTTAAATGAAAAACTGTTTTTT
CASSKKTGLNEKLFF
>TRBD1|TRBV25-1|.|TRBJ2-2
TGTGCCAGCAGTGATGGTGCCGGGACAGGGGGTCCCGGGGAGTTGTTCTTT
CASSDGAGTGGPGELFF
>.|TRBV9|.|TRBJ2-3
TGTGCCAGCAGCGTTCTATGGGGGGGCACAGATACGCAGTATTTT
CASSVLWGGTDTQYF
>TRBD1|TRBV4-1|many|TRBJ2-1
TGCGCCAGCAGCCAAACGCCGGGACAGGGGCCCTACAATGAGCAGTTCTTC
CASSQTPGQGPYNEQFF
>.|TRBV28|many|TRBJ1-1
TGTGCCAGCAGTTTAGGGACCCGAGGCACTGAAGCTTTCTTT
CASSLGTRGTEAFF
>TRBD2|TRBV20-1|many|TRBJ2-1
TGCAGTGCTAGAGGACTAGCGGTCCACAATGAGCAGTTCTTC
CSARGLAVHNEQFF
>.|TRBV6-2/TRBV6-3|many|TRBJ2-2
TGTGCCAGCAGCCCTATCAGGAGGACGAACACCGGGGAGCTGTTTTTT
CASSPIRRTNTGELFF
>TRBD1|TRBV7-9|many|TRBJ1-2
TGTGCCAGCAGCTTGGGACAGGGGGAAGGTGGCTACACCTTC
CASSLGQGEGGYTF
>TRBD2|TRBV6-1|few|TRBJ2-3
TGTGCCAGCAGTGATAGACTAGCCCACACAGATACGCAGTATTTT
CASSDRLAHTDTQYF
>.|TRBV30|.|TRBJ1-6
TGTGCCGGTTCTGGGGATAGGGATTCACCCCTCCACTTT
CAGSGDRDSPLHF
>.|TRBV3-1|few|TRBJ1-1
TGTGCCAGCAGCCAGGCAACTGAAGCTTTCTTT
CASSQATEAFF
>.|TRBV20-1|many|TRBJ1-4
TGCAGTGCTATTCGGACGAAGGGGGAAAAACTGTTTTTT
CSAIRTKGEKLFF
>TRBD1|TRBV10-3|few|TRBJ1-2
TGTGCCATCAGTGGACAGGGGGCGTCGGGCTACACCTTC
CAISGQGASGYTF